This TCR beta chain was identified during a study of CXCR3-negative and CXCR3-positive naive CD8 T cells. Whole-study findings and limits: Similar TRBV-TRBJ usage characterized naive CXCR3-negative and CXCR3-positive cells; memory cells differed. CXCR3-positive naive cells carried more hydrophobic TRB CDR3s than CXCR3-negative ones. Much lower diversity was found in memory CD8+ cells, while both naive subsets had comparably high diversity.

The CDR3 has 13 residues. The germline V gene has CDR1 MDHEN and CDR2 SYDVKM. TRB cDNA was prepared as libraries by UMI-labeled 5' RACE. From the 5' RACE reads, TCRdb lists one entry per CDR3 protein and no DNA. Recorded for this sample: about 84,000 distinct CDR3 sequences. For this clonotype: Its antigen is not identified.

The TCR sequence derives from a human donor in good health. Some clones in this sample may be carry-over from other donors' samples. The chain recombines TRBV28 with TRBJ1-1. The sequenced sample consisted of naive CXCR3+ CD8+ T cells from blood. Documented subset: CD45RO-CCR7+CD27+CD95- naive CD8+ T cells expressing CXCR3 (TNR3+). CDR3: CASSLTWGTEAFF.